The 2 T cell receptor beta chains in this list originate from one sample, sequenced in a study of blood T cell repertoires in COVID-19 (dated by TCRdb to the early 2020s). The library came from the immunoSEQ multiplex PCR assay. Held by TCRdb, this immuneACCESS table contains in-frame sequences only and omits some clones. Under half of the omission traces to an unresolved V gene where checked; the cause of the rest is unknown. The sample contains about 110,000 clones, less than 75% of them found a single time. Jointly, the top ten make up 6% to 8% of the sample. Input material: peripheral blood. These receptors were obtained from a woman in her sixties with acute or convalescent COVID-19.

The chain joins TRBV28 to TRBJ1-2, with D uncertain. The CDR3 contains 16 residues. Between the trimmed V and J ends, which lost 3 bases and 0 bases, there was a span of 14 bases. CDR1 and CDR2 from the germline V gene are MDHEN and SYDVKM. CDR3 sequence (DNA): TGTGCCAGCAGTTTTGAAGGACTCCTAACTAACTATGGCTACACCTTC. Translated: CASSFEGLLTNYGYTF.

This rearrangement joins TRBV14 to TRBJ1-4; D is possibly TRBD1 (6 bases). V lost 2 bases and J 12 bases, leaving 10 bases between the germline ends. Germline CDR1 reads SGHDN; CDR2 reads FVKESK. The CDR3 covers 12 residues. The DNA for the CDR3 is TGTGCCAGCAGCCAAAACAGGGTTCAACTGTTTTTT. This codes for CASSQNRVQLFF.